This TCR beta chain appears in the sequencing data of a study of cytomegalovirus exposure and HLA in healthy donors. Notes on the study in general: A few chains linked to CMV were shown in vitro to be specific for CMV antigens. The classifier was said to identify cytomegalovirus status with high specificity and sensitivity. 150 or so TCR beta chains were listed as cytomegalovirus-associated.

TCRdb's table, derived via immunoSEQ multiplex PCR, lists solely in-frame clones and lacks some. The table records under 300,000 clones, 85% to 90% of them present only once. About this clone: No antigen is known for it.

Germline values: CDR1 LNHNV, CDR2 YYDKDF (reference sequence). The CDR3 has 20 amino acids. Deletions cut 0 bases from V and 13 bases from J, with 31 bases between. The chain uses TRBV15 and TRBJ1-6, with D perhaps matching TRBD1 (6 bases). The sample taken for sequencing was PBMCs. This receptor was taken from a woman between 18 and 29 years old in good health and CMV-seronegative. The CDR3 DNA is TGTGCCACCAGCAGAGATTTCCCGGGACACGGGTTTTATGAATATATCCCCCTCCACTTT. Protein: CATSRDFPGHGFYEYIPLHF.